This T cell receptor (beta chain) emerged from a study of identifying expanded T cells in peripheral blood. General study results and limits: Over around two and four weeks, about 17 and 20 clones changed, versus around 1.3 between replicates.

No infections or other immune events were documented during collection. CDR1 and CDR2 (germline): ENHRY, SYGVKD. V lost 10 bases to trimming and J lost 4 bases; unmatched junction nucleotides: 17. CDR3 length: 16 amino acids. Regarding this clone: Its antigen remains unidentified.

Sequencing used immunoSEQ multiplex PCR; TCRdb keeps in-frame clones, though not all of them. The data contain around 100,000 clones, about 89% of them singletons. The genes are TRBV10-3 and TRBJ1-2, with 8 bases aligning to TRBD1. This receptor was identified in a person aged 18-69 years in good health. Sequenced material: blood. This CDR3 reads CATIQPGTGFFYGYTF. For the CDR3, the DNA is TGTGCCACGATCCAACCCGGGACAGGATTCTTCTATGGCTACACCTTC.